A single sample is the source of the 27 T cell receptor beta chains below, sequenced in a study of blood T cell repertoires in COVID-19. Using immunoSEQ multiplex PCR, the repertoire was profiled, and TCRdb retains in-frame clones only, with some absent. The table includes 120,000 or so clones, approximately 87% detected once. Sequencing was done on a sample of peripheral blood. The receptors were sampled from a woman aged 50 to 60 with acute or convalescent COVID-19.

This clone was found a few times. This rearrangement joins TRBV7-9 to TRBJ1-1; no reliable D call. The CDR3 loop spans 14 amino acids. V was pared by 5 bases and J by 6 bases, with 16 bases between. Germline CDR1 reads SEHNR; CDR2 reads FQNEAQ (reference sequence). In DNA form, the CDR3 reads TGTGCCAGCAGCCGCAGCCGGGAGGTTGCTGAAGCTTTCTTT. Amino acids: CASSRSREVAEAFF.

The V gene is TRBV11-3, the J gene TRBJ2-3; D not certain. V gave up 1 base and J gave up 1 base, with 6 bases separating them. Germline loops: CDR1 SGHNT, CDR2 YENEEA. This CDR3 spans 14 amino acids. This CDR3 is CASSLGSGTDTQYF. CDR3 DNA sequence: TGTGCCAGCAGCTTAGGAAGCGGCACAGATACGCAGTATTTT.

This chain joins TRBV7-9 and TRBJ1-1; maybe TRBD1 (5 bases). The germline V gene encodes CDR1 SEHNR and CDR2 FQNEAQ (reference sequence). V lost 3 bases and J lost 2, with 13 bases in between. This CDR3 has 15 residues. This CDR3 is CASSFSGSENTEAFF. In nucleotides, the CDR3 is TGTGCCAGCAGCTTTTCAGGGTCCGAAAACACTGAAGCTTTCTTT. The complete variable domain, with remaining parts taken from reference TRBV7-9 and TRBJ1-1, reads DTGVSQNPRHKITKRGQNVTFRCDPISEHNRLYWYRQTLGQGPEFLTYFQNEAQLEKSRLLSDRFSAERPKGSFSTLEIQRTEQGDSAMYLCASSFSGSENTEAFFGQGTRLTVV.

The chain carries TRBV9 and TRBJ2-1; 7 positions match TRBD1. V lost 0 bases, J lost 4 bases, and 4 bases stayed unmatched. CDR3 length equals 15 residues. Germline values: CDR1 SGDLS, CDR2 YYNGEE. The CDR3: CASSVATGAYNEQFF. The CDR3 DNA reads TGTGCCAGCAGCGTAGCCACAGGGGCGTACAATGAGCAGTTCTTC.

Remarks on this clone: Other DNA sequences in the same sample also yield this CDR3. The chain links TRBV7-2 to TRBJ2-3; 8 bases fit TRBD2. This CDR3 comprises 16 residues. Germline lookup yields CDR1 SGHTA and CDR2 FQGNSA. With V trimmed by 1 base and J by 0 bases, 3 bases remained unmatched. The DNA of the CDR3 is TGTGCCAGCAGCTTAGGCCTAGCGGGTAGCACAGATACGCAGTATTTT. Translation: CASSLGLAGSTDTQYF.

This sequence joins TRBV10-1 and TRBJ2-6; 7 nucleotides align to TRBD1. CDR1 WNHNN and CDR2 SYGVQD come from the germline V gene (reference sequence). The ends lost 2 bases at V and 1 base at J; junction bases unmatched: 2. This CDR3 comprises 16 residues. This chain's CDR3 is CASSEGTASGANVLTF. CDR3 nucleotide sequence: TGCGCCAGCAGTGAGGGGACAGCTTCTGGGGCCAACGTCCTGACTTTC.

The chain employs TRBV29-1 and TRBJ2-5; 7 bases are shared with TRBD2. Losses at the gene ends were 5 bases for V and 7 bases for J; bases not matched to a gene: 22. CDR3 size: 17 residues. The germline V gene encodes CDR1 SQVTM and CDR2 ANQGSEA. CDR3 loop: CSVQLRGEGAGLGTQYF. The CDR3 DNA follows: TGCAGCGTTCAACTAAGGGGAGAGGGAGCGGGGTTAGGGACCCAGTACTTC.

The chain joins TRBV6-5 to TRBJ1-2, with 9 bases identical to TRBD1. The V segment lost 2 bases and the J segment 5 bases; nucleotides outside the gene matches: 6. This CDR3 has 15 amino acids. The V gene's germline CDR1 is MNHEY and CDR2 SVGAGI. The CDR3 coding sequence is TGTGCCAGCAGTTACGAAACCGGGACAGGGTATGGCTACACCTTC. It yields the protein CASSYETGTGYGYTF.

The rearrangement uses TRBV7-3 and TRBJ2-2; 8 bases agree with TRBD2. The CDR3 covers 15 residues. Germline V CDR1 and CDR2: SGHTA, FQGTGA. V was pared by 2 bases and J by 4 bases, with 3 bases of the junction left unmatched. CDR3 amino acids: CASSLFSGVTGELFF. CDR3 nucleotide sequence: TGTGCCAGCAGCTTATTTAGCGGGGTCACCGGGGAGCTGTTTTTT.

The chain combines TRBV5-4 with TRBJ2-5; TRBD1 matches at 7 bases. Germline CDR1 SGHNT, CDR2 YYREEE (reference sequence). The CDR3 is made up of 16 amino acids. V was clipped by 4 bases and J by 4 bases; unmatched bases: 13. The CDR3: CASSTTYRGLGETQYF. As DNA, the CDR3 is TGTGCCAGCAGCACAACCTACAGGGGCCTAGGAGAGACCCAGTACTTC.

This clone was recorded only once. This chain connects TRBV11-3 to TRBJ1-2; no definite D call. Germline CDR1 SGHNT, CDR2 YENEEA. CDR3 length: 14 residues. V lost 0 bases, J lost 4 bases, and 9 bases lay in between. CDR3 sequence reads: CASSLEEESYGYTF. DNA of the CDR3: TGTGCCAGCAGCTTAGAGGAGGAGAGCTATGGCTACACCTTC.

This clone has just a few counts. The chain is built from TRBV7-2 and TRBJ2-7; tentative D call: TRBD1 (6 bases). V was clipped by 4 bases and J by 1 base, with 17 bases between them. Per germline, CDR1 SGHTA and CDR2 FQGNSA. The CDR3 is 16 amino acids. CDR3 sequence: CASSSFAQGRSYEQYF. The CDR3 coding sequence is TGTGCCAGCAGCTCCTTCGCACAGGGCAGGTCCTACGAGCAGTACTTC.

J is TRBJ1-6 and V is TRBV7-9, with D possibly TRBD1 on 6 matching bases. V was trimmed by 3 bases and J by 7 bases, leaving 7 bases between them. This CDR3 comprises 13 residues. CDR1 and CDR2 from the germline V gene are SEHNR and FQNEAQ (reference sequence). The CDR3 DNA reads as TGTGCCAGCAGCTTCCAGGGGAATTCACCCCTCCACTTT. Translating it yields CASSFQGNSPLHF.

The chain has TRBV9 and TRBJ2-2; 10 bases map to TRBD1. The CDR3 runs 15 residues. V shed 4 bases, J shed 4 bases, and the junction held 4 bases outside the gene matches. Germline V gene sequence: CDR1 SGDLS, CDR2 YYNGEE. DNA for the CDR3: TGTGCCAGCAGCTCGCGGACAGGGGGCACCGGGGAGCTGTTTTTT. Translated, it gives CASSSRTGGTGELFF.

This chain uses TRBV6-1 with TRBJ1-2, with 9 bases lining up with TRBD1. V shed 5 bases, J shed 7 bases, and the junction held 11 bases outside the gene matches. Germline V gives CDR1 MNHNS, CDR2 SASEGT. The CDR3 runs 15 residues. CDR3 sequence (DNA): TGTGCCAGCAGTTCCCTTCGGGGGGACAGGGTTGGCTACACCTTC. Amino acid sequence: CASSSLRGDRVGYTF.

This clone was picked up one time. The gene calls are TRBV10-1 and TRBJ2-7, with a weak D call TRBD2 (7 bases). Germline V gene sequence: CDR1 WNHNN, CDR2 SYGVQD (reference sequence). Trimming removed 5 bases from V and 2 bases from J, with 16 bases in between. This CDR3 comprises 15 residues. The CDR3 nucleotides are TGCGCCAGCAGTCCGACGGGGGGCCAACCCTACGAGCAGTACTTC. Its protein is CASSPTGGQPYEQYF.

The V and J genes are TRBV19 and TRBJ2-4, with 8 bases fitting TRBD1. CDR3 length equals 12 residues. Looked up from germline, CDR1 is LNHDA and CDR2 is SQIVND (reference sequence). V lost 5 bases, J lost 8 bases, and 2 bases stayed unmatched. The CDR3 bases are TGTGCCAGTAGTTACAGGGGGGACATTCAGTACTTC. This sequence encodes CASSYRGDIQYF.

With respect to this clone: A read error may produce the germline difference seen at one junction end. CDR3 region: CASSANSGANF. The CDR3 bases are TGTGCCAGCAGCGCAAACTCGGGAGCCAACTTC. The rearrangement joins TRBV7-2 to TRBJ1-2; the D is unclear. The CDR3 is 11 residues long. Germline V gene lookup returns CDR1 SGHTA and CDR2 FQGNSA.

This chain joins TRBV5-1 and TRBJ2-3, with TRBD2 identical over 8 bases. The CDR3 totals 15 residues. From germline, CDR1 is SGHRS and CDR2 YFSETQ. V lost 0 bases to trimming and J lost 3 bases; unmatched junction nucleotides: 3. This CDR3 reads CASSLAGGATDTQYF. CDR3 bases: TGCGCCAGCAGCTTGGCGGGGGGGGCGACAGATACGCAGTATTTT.

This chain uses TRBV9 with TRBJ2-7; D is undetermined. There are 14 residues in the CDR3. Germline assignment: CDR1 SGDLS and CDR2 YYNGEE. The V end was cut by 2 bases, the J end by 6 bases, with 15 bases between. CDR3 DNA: TGTGCCAGCAGCGTGAGCCAACAGTCAGGCGAGCAGTACTTC. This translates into CASSVSQQSGEQYF.

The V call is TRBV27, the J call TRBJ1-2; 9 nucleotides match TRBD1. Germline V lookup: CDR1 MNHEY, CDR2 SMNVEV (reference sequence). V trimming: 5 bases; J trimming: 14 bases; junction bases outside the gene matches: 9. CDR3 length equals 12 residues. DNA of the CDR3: TGTGCCAGCAGTGGACAGGGGATCAGGTGGACCTTC. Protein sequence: CASSGQGIRWTF.

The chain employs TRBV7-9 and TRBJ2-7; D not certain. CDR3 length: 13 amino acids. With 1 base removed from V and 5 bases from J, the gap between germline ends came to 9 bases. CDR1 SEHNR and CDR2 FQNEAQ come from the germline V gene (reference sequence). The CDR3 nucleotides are TGTGCCAGCAGCTTAGGAGGTTTCGACGAGCAGTACTTC. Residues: CASSLGGFDEQYF. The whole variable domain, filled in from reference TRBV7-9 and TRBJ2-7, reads DTGVSQNPRHKITKRGQNVTFRCDPISEHNRLYWYRQTLGQGPEFLTYFQNEAQLEKSRLLSDRFSAERPKGSFSTLEIQRTEQGDSAMYLCASSLGGFDEQYFGPGTRLTVT.

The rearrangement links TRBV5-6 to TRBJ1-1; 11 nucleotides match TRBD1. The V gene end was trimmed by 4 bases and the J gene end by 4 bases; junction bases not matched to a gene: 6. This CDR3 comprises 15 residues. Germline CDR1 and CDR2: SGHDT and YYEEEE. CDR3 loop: CASSVDRGQVTEAFF. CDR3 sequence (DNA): TGTGCCAGCAGCGTGGACAGGGGGCAGGTCACTGAAGCTTTCTTT.

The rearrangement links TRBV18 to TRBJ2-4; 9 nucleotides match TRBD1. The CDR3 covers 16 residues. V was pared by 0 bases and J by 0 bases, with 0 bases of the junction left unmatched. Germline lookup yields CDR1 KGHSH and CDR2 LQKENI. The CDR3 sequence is CASSPPGQGAKNIQYF. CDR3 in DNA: TGTGCCAGCTCACCACCGGGACAGGGAGCCAAAAACATTCAGTACTTC.

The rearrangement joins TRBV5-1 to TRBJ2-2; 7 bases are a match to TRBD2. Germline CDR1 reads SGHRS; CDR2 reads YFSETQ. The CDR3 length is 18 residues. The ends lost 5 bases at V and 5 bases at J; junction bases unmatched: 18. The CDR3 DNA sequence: TGCGCCAGCAGGCTCGACGCTGGACTAGGCATCTATACCGGGGAGCTGTTTTTT. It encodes CASRLDAGLGIYTGELFF. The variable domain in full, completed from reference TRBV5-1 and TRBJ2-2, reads KAGVTQTPRYLIKTRGQQVTLSCSPISGHRSVSWYQQTPGQGLQFLFEYFSETQRNKGNFPGRFSGRQFSNSRSEMNVSTLELGDSALYLCASRLDAGLGIYTGELFFGEGSRLTVL.

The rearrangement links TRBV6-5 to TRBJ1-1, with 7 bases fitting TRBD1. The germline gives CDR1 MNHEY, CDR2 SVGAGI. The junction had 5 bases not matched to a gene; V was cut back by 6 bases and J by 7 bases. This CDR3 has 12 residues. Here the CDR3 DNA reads TGTGCCAGCAGCCCCAGGGACAGTGAAGCTTTCTTT. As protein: CASSPRDSEAFF.

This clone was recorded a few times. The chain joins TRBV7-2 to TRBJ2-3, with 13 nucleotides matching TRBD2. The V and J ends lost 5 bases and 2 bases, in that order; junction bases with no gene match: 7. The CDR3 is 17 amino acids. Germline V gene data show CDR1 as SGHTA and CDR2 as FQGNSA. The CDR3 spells CASSLGLAGDYTDTQYF. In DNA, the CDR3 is TGTGCCAGCAGCCTCGGACTAGCGGGGGACTACACAGATACGCAGTATTTT.